Below are 9 T cell receptor beta chains sequenced from a single sample in a study of blood T cell repertoires in COVID-19. The data were produced by immunoSEQ multiplex PCR, yet TCRdb's version contains in-frame clones alone and is incomplete. The data show fewer than 500,000 clones, roughly 87% seen once. Sequencing was done on a sample of PBMCs or T cells enriched from blood (not recorded which). All receptors come from a woman in her late teens or twenties with acute COVID-19.

The gene calls are TRBV4-1 and TRBJ2-7; TRBD1 might be the D (5 bases). The CDR3 extends over 15 amino acids. Trimming removed 1 base from V and 3 bases from J, with 13 bases in between. Looked up from germline, CDR1 is MGHRA and CDR2 is YSYEKL. CDR3 amino acids: CASSQVGANFYEQYF. DNA of the CDR3: TGCGCCAGCAGCCAAGTTGGGGCTAACTTCTACGAGCAGTACTTC.

J is TRBJ1-5 and V is TRBV19; TRBD1 agrees at 8 bases. The trim removed 2 bases at V and 6 bases at J, leaving 0 bases unmatched. CDR1 is LNHDA and CDR2 is SQIVND in the germline V gene (reference sequence). The CDR3 extends over 13 amino acids. The CDR3 region has the DNA TGTGCCAGTAGTATACAGGGGGCTCAGCCCCAGCATTTT. This codes for CASSIQGAQPQHF.

This chain connects TRBV7-3 to TRBJ2-1; 10 positions agree with TRBD2. V shed 3 bases, J shed 5 bases, and the junction held 10 bases outside the gene matches. Germline loops: CDR1 SGHTA, CDR2 FQGTGA. This CDR3 has 17 amino acids. The CDR3 region has the DNA TGTGCCAGCAGCTTGGGAATTGGACTAGCGGACCACAATGAGCAGTTCTTC. Amino acids: CASSLGIGLADHNEQFF.

The V gene is TRBV24-1, the J gene TRBJ2-1; 11 nucleotides line up with TRBD2. This CDR3 spans 16 amino acids. Germline values: CDR1 KGHDR, CDR2 SFDVKD. J lost 0 bases, V lost 5 bases, and 2 bases had no gene match. Here the CDR3 DNA reads TGTGCCACCAGTGTTACTAGCGGGAGCTCCTACAATGAGCAGTTCTTC. Translated, it gives CATSVTSGSSYNEQFF.

The chain combines TRBV3-1 (or the pseudogene TRBV3-2) with TRBJ1-2; D is undetermined. Germline values: CDR1 LGHDT, CDR2 YNNKEL (reference sequence). The V gene lost 4 bases and the J gene lost 4 bases, with 19 bases spanning the gap. The CDR3 has 16 residues. The CDR3 DNA is TGTGCCAGCAGCCTAAGAGGTCAGTCCCTGCTCTATGGCTACACCTTC. This gives the protein CASSLRGQSLLYGYTF.

In nucleotides, the CDR3 is TGTGCCAGCAGTTACCTGGGCCTACCCTACGAGCAGTACTTC. It encodes CASSYLGLPYEQYF. The chain combines TRBV6-5 with TRBJ2-7, with no clear D. Germline loops: CDR1 MNHEY, CDR2 SVGAGI. V was shortened by 2 bases and J by 2 bases, with 10 bases between the two germline ends. The CDR3 totals 14 residues.

The V call is TRBV5-6, the J call TRBJ2-7; 10 bases fit TRBD2. After removal of 3 bases from V and 3 bases from J, the junction contained 3 bases not matched to a gene. From germline, CDR1 is SGHDT and CDR2 YYEEEE. This CDR3 region has 14 residues. The CDR3 loop reads CASSSGTSDYEQYF. The DNA of the CDR3 is TGTGCCAGCAGCTCCGGGACTAGCGACTACGAGCAGTACTTC.

The chain combines TRBV14 with TRBJ1-4, with no clear D. Germline lookup yields CDR1 SGHDN and CDR2 FVKESK. The CDR3 runs 17 residues. Trimming removed 3 bases from V and 0 bases from J, with 14 bases in between. DNA of the CDR3: TGTGCCAGCAGCCATCGTAAAGGACTTGCAACTAATGAAAAACTGTTTTTT. Translation: CASSHRKGLATNEKLFF.

V gene TRBV4-3 combines with J gene TRBJ1-1; D remains unclear. The CDR3 sequence is 14 residues long. Germline V gene sequence: CDR1 LGHNA, CDR2 YSLEER. V was trimmed by 0 bases and J by 3 bases, leaving 8 bases between them. CDR3 amino acids: CASSQDQFYTEAFF. The CDR3 DNA reads TGCGCCAGCAGCCAAGATCAATTTTACACTGAAGCTTTCTTT.